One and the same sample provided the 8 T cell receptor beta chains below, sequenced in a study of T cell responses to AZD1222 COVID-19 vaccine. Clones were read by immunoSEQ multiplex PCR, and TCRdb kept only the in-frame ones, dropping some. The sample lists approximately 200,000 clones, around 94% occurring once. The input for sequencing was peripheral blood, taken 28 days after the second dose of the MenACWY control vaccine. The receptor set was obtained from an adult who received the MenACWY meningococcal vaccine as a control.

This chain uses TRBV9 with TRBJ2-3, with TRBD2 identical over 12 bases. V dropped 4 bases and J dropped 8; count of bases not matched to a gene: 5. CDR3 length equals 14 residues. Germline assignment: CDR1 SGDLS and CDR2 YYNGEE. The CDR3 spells CASSSTLAGGTQYF. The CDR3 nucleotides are TGTGCCAGCAGCTCCACACTAGCGGGGGGTACGCAGTATTTT.

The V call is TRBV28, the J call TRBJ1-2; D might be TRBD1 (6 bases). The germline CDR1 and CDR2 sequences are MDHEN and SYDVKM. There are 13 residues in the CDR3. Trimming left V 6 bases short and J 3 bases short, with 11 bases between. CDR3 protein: CASRLQGHYGYTF. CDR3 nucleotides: TGTGCCAGCAGACTACAGGGTCACTATGGCTACACCTTC.

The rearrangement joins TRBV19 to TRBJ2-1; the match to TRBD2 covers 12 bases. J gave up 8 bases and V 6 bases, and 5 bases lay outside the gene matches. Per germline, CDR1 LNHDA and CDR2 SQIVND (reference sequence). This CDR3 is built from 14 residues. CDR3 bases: TGTGCCAGTAGCCGACTAGCGGGAGACGATGAGCAGTTCTTC. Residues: CASSRLAGDDEQFF.

The CDR3: CATFGATGELFF. For the CDR3, the DNA is TGTGCCACTTTTGGGGCCACCGGGGAGCTGTTTTTT. The rearrangement links TRBV7-2 to TRBJ2-2, with D tentatively TRBD1 (5 bases). CDR3 length: 12 residues. V was cut by 10 bases and J by 4 bases, with 10 bases left in between. CDR1 is SGHTA, CDR2 FQGNSA, per germline. Full variable domain (outside the CDR3, taken from reference TRBV7-2 and TRBJ2-2): GAGVSQSPSNKVTEKGKDVELRCDPISGHTALYWYRQSLGQGLEFLIYFQGNSAPDKSGLPSDRFSAERTGGSVSTLTIQRTQQEDSAVYLCATFGATGELFFGEGSRLTVL.

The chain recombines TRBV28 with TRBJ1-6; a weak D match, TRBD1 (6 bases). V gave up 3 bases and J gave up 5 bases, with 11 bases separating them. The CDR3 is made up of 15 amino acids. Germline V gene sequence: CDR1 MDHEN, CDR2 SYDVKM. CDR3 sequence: CASSFLQGNNSPLHF. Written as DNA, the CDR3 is TGTGCCAGCAGTTTTCTGCAGGGGAATAATTCACCCCTCCACTTT.

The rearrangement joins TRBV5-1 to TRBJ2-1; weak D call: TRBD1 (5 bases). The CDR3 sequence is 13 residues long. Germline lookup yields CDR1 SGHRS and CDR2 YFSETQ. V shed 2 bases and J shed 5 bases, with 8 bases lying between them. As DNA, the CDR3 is TGCGCCAGCAGCTTTGCCAGGGACAATGAGCAGTTCTTC. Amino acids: CASSFARDNEQFF. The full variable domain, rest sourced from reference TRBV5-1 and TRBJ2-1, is KAGVTQTPRYLIKTRGQQVTLSCSPISGHRSVSWYQQTPGQGLQFLFEYFSETQRNKGNFPGRFSGRQFSNSRSEMNVSTLELGDSALYLCASSFARDNEQFFGPGTRLTVL.

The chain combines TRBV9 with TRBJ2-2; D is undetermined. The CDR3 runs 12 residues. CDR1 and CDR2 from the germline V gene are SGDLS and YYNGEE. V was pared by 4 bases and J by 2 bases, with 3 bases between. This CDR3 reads CASSFNTGELFF. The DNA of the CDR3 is TGTGCCAGCAGCTTCAACACCGGGGAGCTGTTTTTT.

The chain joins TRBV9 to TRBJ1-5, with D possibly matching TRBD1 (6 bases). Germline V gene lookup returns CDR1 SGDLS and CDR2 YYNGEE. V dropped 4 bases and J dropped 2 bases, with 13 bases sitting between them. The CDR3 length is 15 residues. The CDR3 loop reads CASSRTGMGNQPQHF. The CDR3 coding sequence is TGTGCCAGCAGCCGAACAGGGATGGGCAATCAGCCCCAGCATTTT. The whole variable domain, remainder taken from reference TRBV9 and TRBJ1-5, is DSGVTQTPKHLITATGQRVTLRCSPRSGDLSVYWYQQSLDQGLQFLIQYYNGEERAKGNILERFSAQQFPDLHSELNLSSLELGDSALYFCASSRTGMGNQPQHFGDGTRLSIL.